This T cell receptor beta chain was found in a study of blood T cells in healthy people across ages. As concerns this clonotype: Its cognate antigen is unknown.

Each donor was a healthy Caucasian individual from Russia, aged about 6 to 100. Donors gave about 10 milliliters of peripheral blood apiece. Alongside a J-beta primer mix, a sample-barcoded 5' primer served in a second PCR lasting roughly 6 to 11 cycles. Every molecule of cDNA carried a tag from a template-switch adaptor with 12 random nucleotides. From the 5' RACE reads, TCRdb called clonotypes with MiXCR, one entry per CDR3 protein. Here the sample spans hundreds of thousands of distinct CDR3 sequences, roughly 35% being singletons. Study results and caveats: Donor CMV infection status was unknown, possibly confounding age-related changes in expanded clonotypes.

Germline assignment: CDR1 MDHEN and CDR2 SYDVKM. Trimming took 6 bases from V and 1 from J, leaving 13 bases between them. The CDR3 is 14 residues long. The source of this sequence is a man younger than 35 in good health. V is TRBV28 and J is TRBJ2-7; D may be TRBD1 (5 bases). Sequencing was carried out using blood. CDR3 amino acids: CASRPRRVSYEQYF. The CDR3 DNA is TGTGCCAGCAGACCTCGCAGGGTATCCTACGAGCAGTACTTC.